The rows below give T cell receptor beta chains drawn from one sample of a study of blood T cell repertoires in COVID-19. Clones were sequenced by immunoSEQ multiplex PCR, and TCRdb holds only the in-frame ones, with some missing. The table lists 200,000 to 250,000 clones, nearly 95% of them singletons. The material sequenced was peripheral blood. These receptors were obtained from a man aged 25-40 years with COVID-19, enrolled during active disease. CDR3s include the opening cysteine and the closing phenylalanine or tryptophan. A D gene is named only where the DNA matches it firmly. Clone size is stated in some rows and not others, as once, few, many or a class when expanded.

>.|TRBJ2-3|.|TRBV4-1
TGCGCCAGCAGCCAGGCCTTAAGACAGGCGGCTAGCACAGATACGCAGTATTTT
CASSQALRQAASTDTQYF
>TRBD1|TRBJ1-3|.|TRBV7-6
TGTGCCAGCAGCTTAGCTATAGGGACAGCCGGAAACACCATATATTTT
CASSLAIGTAGNTIYF
>.|TRBJ1-1|.|TRBV29-1
TGCAGCGCATGCCTGACAGACAACACTGAAGCTTTCTTT
CSACLTDNTEAFF
>TRBD1|TRBJ1-2|.|TRBV5-1
TGCGCCAGCAGTCCCGGGACAGAGTTGATTGGCTACACCTTC
CASSPGTELIGYTF
>.|TRBJ2-3|.|TRBV6-6
TGTGCCAGCAGTCGGCTCCCCCCCGCGGGGGCCGGGGATACGCAGTATTTT
CASSRLPPAGAGDTQYF
>TRBD2|TRBJ2-3|once|TRBV6-6
TGTGCCAGCAGTCCCGGGACTAGCGGGGGGGGAGTGTCAGATACGCAGTATTTT
CASSPGTSGGGVSDTQYF
>.|TRBJ2-7|.|TRBV5-1
TGCGCCAGCAGCTTAACAGGGAGCTCCTACGAGCAGTACTTC
CASSLTGSSYEQYF
>.|TRBJ2-1|.|TRBV7-9
TGTGCCAGCAGCCCTCGGATGGAGGGATGGACTTACAATGAGCAGTTCTTC
CASSPRMEGWTYNEQFF
>TRBD1|TRBJ1-2|.|TRBV10-2
TGCGCCAGCAGAGACAGGGAGTGGGACTATGGCTACACCTTC
CASRDREWDYGYTF
>.|TRBJ1-2|.|TRBV7-2
TGTGCCAACCAGGTCTTTTTTTATGGCTACACCTTC
CANQVFFYGYTF
>.|TRBJ1-2|.|TRBV19
TGTGCCAGTAGTGCCTGGGAGTATGGCTACACCTTC
CASSAWEYGYTF
>.|TRBJ1-3|.|TRBV3-1/TRBV3-2
TGTGCCAGCAGCCAAGACAGTACCTCTGGAAACACCATATATTTT
CASSQDSTSGNTIYF
>TRBD1|TRBJ1-1|.|TRBV5-6
TGTGCCAGCAGCTTGGGTGAGACAGGGGGAGTGGCTTTCTTT
CASSLGETGGVAFF
>TRBD1|TRBJ1-4|.|TRBV7-9
TGTGCCAGCACCTTGACAGGGCGAGGAGAAAAACTGTTTTTT
CASTLTGRGEKLFF
>.|TRBJ2-3|.|TRBV3-1/TRBV3-2
TGTGCCAGCAGCCAGGACAGCCCCTACACAGATACGCAGTATTTT
CASSQDSPYTDTQYF
>TRBD1|TRBJ2-2|.|TRBV6-5
TGTGCCAGCAGTCGGGACAGAAACACCGGGGAGCTGTTTTTT
CASSRDRNTGELFF
>TRBD2|TRBJ2-3|.|TRBV5-4
TGTGCCAGCAGCTTAGCGGGACTTCGCACAGATACGCAGTATTTT
CASSLAGLRTDTQYF
>.|TRBJ1-1|.|TRBV7-9
TGTGCCAGCAGTCCCCTAACAGGGAACACTGAAGCTTTCTTT
CASSPLTGNTEAFF
>.|TRBJ2-3|.|TRBV5-6
TGTGCCAGCAGATACCGAGGCCCAGATACGCAGTATTTT
CASRYRGPDTQYF
>.|TRBJ1-2|.|TRBV28
TGTGCCAGCAGTTCCCCGACAGACACCTATGGCTACACCTTC
CASSSPTDTYGYTF
>.|TRBJ2-1|.|TRBV7-9
TGTGCCAGCAGCTTACGTGGGGCCAATGAGCAGTTCTTC
CASSLRGANEQFF
>TRBD1|TRBJ2-1|.|TRBV5-1
TGCGCCAGCAGCTTGGAGGGGGCAAACTACAATGAGCAGTTCTTC
CASSLEGANYNEQFF
>.|TRBJ2-3|.|TRBV9
TGTGCCAGCAGCGCTAGCACAGATACGCAGTATTTT
CASSASTDTQYF
>.|TRBJ1-2|.|TRBV2
TGTGCCAGCAGCGCACAGGGTCTCGACTATGGCTACACCTTC
CASSAQGLDYGYTF
>TRBD2|TRBJ2-1|.|TRBV7-9
TGTGCCAGCAGCCGCGGGGGAAGCTCCTACAATGAGCAGTTCTTC
CASSRGGSSYNEQFF
>.|TRBJ1-1|.|TRBV12-5
TGTGCTAGTGGTTTGTACGATGTGGCCACTGAAGCTTTCTTT
CASGLYDVATEAFF
>TRBD1|TRBJ2-1|.|TRBV6-5
TGTGCCAGCAGTAGGGACAGGGGCGGGTACAATGAGCAGTTCTTC
CASSRDRGGYNEQFF
>.|TRBJ2-7|.|TRBV6-5
TGTGCCAGCAGTTACTCGGACGGGACCTACGAGCAGTACTTC
CASSYSDGTYEQYF
>.|TRBJ2-5|.|TRBV2
TGTGCCAGCAGTGAGGCGGGGCTTGCCCAAGAGACCCAGTACTTC
CASSEAGLAQETQYF
>.|TRBJ1-5|.|TRBV9
TGTGCCAGCAGCGATCAGGGCTTGTCGGAACAGCCCCAGCATTTT
CASSDQGLSEQPQHF
>TRBD1|TRBJ2-5|.|TRBV10-2
TGCGCCAGCAGTGGACAGGGTGAGGAGACCCAGTACTTC
CASSGQGEETQYF
>TRBD1|TRBJ2-7|.|TRBV2
TGTGCCACAAAACCGGGACAGGGAGCCTACGAGCAGTACTTC
CATKPGQGAYEQYF
>.|TRBJ2-2|.|TRBV12-3/TRBV12-4
TGTGCCAGCAGTTTCCGGTCCGGCGGGGAGCTGTTTTTT
CASSFRSGGELFF
>.|TRBJ1-2|.|TRBV29-1
TGCAGCGTTGAAGGGGCGAATACTAACTATGGCTACACCTTC
CSVEGANTNYGYTF
>TRBD1|TRBJ2-5|.|TRBV2
TGTGCCAGCAGTGAATGGGGGGGACAGGGTCGAGAGACCCAGTACTTC
CASSEWGGQGRETQYF
>TRBD1|TRBJ2-3|.|TRBV12-3/TRBV12-4
TGTGCCAGCAGTTTAGGGGAAGGGGGCAAGTATTTT
CASSLGEGGKYF
>.|TRBJ1-4|.|TRBV5-1
TGCGCCAGCAGCTTGGGCCCGCGTGCAACTAATGAAAAACTGTTTTTT
CASSLGPRATNEKLFF
>TRBD2|TRBJ2-7|.|TRBV28
TGTGCCAGCAGGCTCAGTGGCGGGGGTTACGAGCAGTACTTC
CASRLSGGGYEQYF
>.|TRBJ1-2|.|TRBV6-5
TGTGCCAGCAGCCAAGGTCGGGCTAACTATGGCTACACCTTC
CASSQGRANYGYTF
>TRBD2|TRBJ2-3|.|TRBV6-1
TGTGCCAGCAGTGACACCCCTCCTAAGCGGGGGGGCCGAACAGATACGCAGTATTTT
CASSDTPPKRGGRTDTQYF
>TRBD1|TRBJ2-5|.|TRBV5-1
TGCGCCAGCAGCTTGACAGGGGCGATCAGAGAGACCCAGTACTTC
CASSLTGAIRETQYF
>.|TRBJ2-5|.|TRBV9
TGTGCCAGCAGCGGCCCTCGGGACTCTCGTACGGAGTACTTC
CASSGPRDSRTEYF
>TRBD2|TRBJ2-1|.|TRBV4-2
TGTGCCAGCAGCCAATCCGGACCACCGGGACTAGCCTACAATGAGCAGTTCTTC
CASSQSGPPGLAYNEQFF
>.|TRBJ1-3|.|TRBV13
TGTGCCAGCAGCTTCAGGGAGGGGACCTTATCTGGAAACACCATATATTTT
CASSFREGTLSGNTIYF
>.|TRBJ2-5|.|TRBV5-6
TGTGCCAGCAGCCCACCCTTACGGGAGACCCAGTACTTC
CASSPPLRETQYF
>TRBD1|TRBJ1-1|.|TRBV7-9
TGTGCCAGCAGCCCGCGACAGGGGGGCGCGGACACTGAAGCTTTCTTT
CASSPRQGGADTEAFF
>.|TRBJ1-1|.|TRBV6-5
TGTGCCAGCAGTTACTCGGCGTTCGGGGGCACTGAAGCTTTCTTT
CASSYSAFGGTEAFF
>TRBD2|TRBJ2-7|few|TRBV5-6
TGTGCCAGCAGCTTAAGCGGGGTCACCTACGAGCAGTACTTC
CASSLSGVTYEQYF
>TRBD1|TRBJ1-2|.|TRBV27
TGTGCCAGCAGTTTTACAGGGGAAAGTAGCTATGGCTACACCTTC
CASSFTGESSYGYTF